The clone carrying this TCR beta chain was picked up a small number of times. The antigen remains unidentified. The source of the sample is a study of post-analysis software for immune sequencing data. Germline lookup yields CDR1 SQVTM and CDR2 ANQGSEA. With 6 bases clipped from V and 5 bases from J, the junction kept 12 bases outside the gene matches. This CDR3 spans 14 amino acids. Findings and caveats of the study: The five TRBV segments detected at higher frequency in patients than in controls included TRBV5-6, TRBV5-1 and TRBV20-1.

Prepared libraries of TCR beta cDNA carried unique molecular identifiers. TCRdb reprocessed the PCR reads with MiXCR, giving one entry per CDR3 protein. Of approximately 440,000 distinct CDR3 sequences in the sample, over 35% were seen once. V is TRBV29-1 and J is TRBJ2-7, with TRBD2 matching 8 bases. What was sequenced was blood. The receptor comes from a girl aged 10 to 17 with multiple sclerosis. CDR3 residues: CSVDDSRGGHEQYF. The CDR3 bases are TGCAGCGTAGACGACAGTCGGGGGGGCCACGAGCAGTACTTC.